This TCR beta chain was identified during a study of shared clonotypes between healthy human individuals. Produced via immunoSEQ multiplex PCR; TCRdb's table is partial and in-frame only. The repertoire holds about 2 million clones, with less than 95% as singletons. V was pared by 5 bases and J by 7 bases, with 15 bases between. The CDR3 spans 13 residues. The germline V gene encodes CDR1 SEHNR and CDR2 FQNEAQ (reference sequence). As defined, naive CD8 cells were CD45RO-negative and positively selected for CCR7, with terminally differentiated effector memory CD45RA+ cells excluded. This receptor was identified in a young man in good health. Sample: naive CD8+ T cells sorted from blood. This chain joins TRBV7-9 and TRBJ2-7; tentatively, D is TRBD1 (6 bases). The CDR3: CASSPPQGLEQYF. The DNA of the CDR3 is TGTGCCAGCAGCCCCCCACAGGGTTTGGAGCAGTACTTC.